This T cell receptor (beta chain) originates from a study of CD8+CD57+ T cells in acquired aplastic anemia (dated by TCRdb to 2016 to 2018). Study-wide context: A mean of roughly 3.2 ug of DNA, ranging from roughly 0.2 to 30 ug, was extracted from sorted CD4+ and CD8+ cells. CD8+CD57+ expansion was defined as frequency above the mean frequency observed in healthy subjects. General findings and caveats noted by the study authors: Between patients and healthy controls, no significant difference in CD8+ Simpson's diversity was found (P=0.060). Although 25 to 30 CD8+ CDR3 sequences were shared by patients and controls, these sequences appeared highly expressed in patients and within the immunodominant clones of patients.

Patients chosen for sequencing had shown expansion of CD8+CD57+ cells by flow cytometry. Every patient had a diagnosis of severe acquired aplastic anemia based on International Study of Aplastic Anemia and Agranulocytosis and Camitta criteria. No therapy had been received by the patients at the time of blood sampling. TCR repertoires of sorted CD4+ and CD8+ blood T cells from severe aplastic anemia patients and healthy subjects were deep-sequenced in the study. In the USA, patient enrollment took place under clinicaltrials.gov protocols 00001620, 01623167, 00001397, 00071045, 00081523 and 00961064. Ficoll-Paque density gradient centrifugation was used to isolate peripheral blood mononuclear cells. Before DNA extraction, CD4+ and CD8+ T cells were sorted by FACS or by magnetic beads. This clonotype showed up many times. Which antigen it targets is not known. No base-level quality is on record; no much larger clone is a single base apart.

Profiling of TCR beta VDJ combinations and CDR3 sequences used genomic DNA as the template. An Illumina HiSeq 2000 was used for TCR repertoire sequencing. The original pipeline was this. TRBV/TRBJ rearrangement plots, CDR3 size and DJ length profiles, and Simpson's diversity index were used to assess repertoires. The most abundant DNA sequence in the deep sequencing data was taken as the immunodominant clone. CDR3 amino acid sequences were screened for sharing across subjects and were compared with published repertoires and the VDJdb database. TCRdb redid the processing of the public reads, applying fastp at Q25 and MiXCR, and retained in-frame beta chains. CDR3 protein sequences are deduplicated, and each keeps its most common genes and DNA. TCRdb assigned the V and J calls; the authors' analysis was not used. The sample yields about 250,000 distinct CDR3 sequences; more than 45% were counted once. 7.8% of the sample comes from the top ten.

The CDR3 numbers 13 residues from cysteine through phenylalanine. Only the CDR3 region is kept as DNA, spanning 39 bases read in frame from base 1. V loses 6 bases of germline sequence and J loses 3 bases, and the interval between the two ends is 13 bases. The germline V gene supplies CDR1 SGHTS and CDR2 YDEGEE. The sequenced sample consisted of sorted CD4+, CD8+, or CD8+CD57+ T cells (not recorded which) from PBMCs. This chain joins TRBV5-8 to TRBJ2-7; the D gene is perhaps TRBD1, on 6 matching bases. This sequence was found in a human donor with aplastic anemia. The CDR3 region reads CASNGKGDYEQYF. At the DNA level, the sequence is TGTGCCAGCAACGGGAAGGGGGACTACGAGCAGTACTTC.